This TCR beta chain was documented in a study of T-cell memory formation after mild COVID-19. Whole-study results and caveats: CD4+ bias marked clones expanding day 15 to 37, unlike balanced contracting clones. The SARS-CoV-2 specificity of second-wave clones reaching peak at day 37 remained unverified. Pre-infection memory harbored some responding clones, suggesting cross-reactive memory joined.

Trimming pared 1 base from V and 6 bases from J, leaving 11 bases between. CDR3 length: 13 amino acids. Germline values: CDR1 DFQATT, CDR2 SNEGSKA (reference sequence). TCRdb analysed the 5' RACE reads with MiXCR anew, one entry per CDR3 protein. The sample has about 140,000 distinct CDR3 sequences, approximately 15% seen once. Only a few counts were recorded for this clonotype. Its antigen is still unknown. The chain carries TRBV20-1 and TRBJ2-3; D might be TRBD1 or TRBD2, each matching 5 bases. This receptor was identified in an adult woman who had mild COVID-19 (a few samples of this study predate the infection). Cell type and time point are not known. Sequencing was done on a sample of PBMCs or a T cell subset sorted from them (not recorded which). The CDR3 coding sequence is TGCAGTGCTAGAGGGGGGAACCTCGATACGCAGTATTTT. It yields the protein CSARGGNLDTQYF.